This T cell receptor (beta chain) derives from a study of Graves' ophthalmopathy and Graves' hyperthyroidism (dated by TCRdb to 2017 to 2018). Background on the whole study: Peripheral blood samples were taken at the time of initial diagnosis, before any treatment was given. The 90 or so discovery patients were randomly split 7:3 into training and test sets. Following sample collection, hyperthyroidism patients were given methimazole at a starting dose of 30 mg daily, and ophthalmopathy patients were given high-dose intravenous methylprednisolone. To explore V-J signatures that distinguish ophthalmopathy from hyperthyroidism, a discovery set of more than 90 patients was enrolled, made up of roughly 41 with ophthalmopathy and under 65 with stable hyperthyroidism. In more than five hyperthyroidism patients, the T-cell repertoires found in thyroid tissue were compared with those found in blood. An independent validation cohort comprised 18 hyperthyroidism patients and 15 to 17 patients who later progressed from hyperthyroidism to ophthalmopathy. TCR beta repertoire signatures were used to distinguish Graves' ophthalmopathy from Graves' hyperthyroidism and to predict progression to ophthalmopathy. In total, some 140 blood samples were TCR-sequenced: some 43 ophthalmopathy, about 75 hyperthyroidism and some 17 hyperthyroidism-to-ophthalmopathy patients.

TCR beta CDR3 regions were amplified from RNA transcripts for repertoire sequencing. The first round was an RT-PCR using HTBI primers with the Qiagen OneStep RT-PCR kit, and this first round was followed by a second-round multiplex PCR, then size selection and purification. Sequencing of the libraries was carried out on an Illumina HiSeq2000 in paired-end mode with 100 bp reads. As for the authors' bioinformatics: SOAPnuke was used to process the reads, throwing out any read that had adapters, had uncalled bases, had a mean Phred below 15, or lacked an exact constant-primer or identifier match. COPE v1.2.5 was used to merge the high-quality paired reads. Each unique nucleotide sequence was defined as a clonotype, and clonotypes were aligned to IMGT TRB V, D and J references with MiTCR v1.1. Analysis was restricted to V-J combinations with a frequency above 0.0001, which covered 99.2% of repertoires. For each V-J combination, a TCR clonal expansion and chaos score was defined as the ratio of F50 clonal expansion to chaos observed in the TCRdist matrix. Welch's t-statistics and random forest were used to narrow the features down to over ten V-J combinations, which were then fed into a naive Bayes classifier. The similarity between thyroid and blood repertoires was quantified using the Morisita-Horn index. Using fastp trimming at Q25 and MiXCR clonotype assembly, TCRdb reanalyzed the public sequencing data and kept in-frame beta chains. Rows are combined by CDR3 protein, so each entry shows the most common genes and DNA. In this record, the V and J calls reflect TCRdb's handling and not the investigators' own analysis. Counted in this sample were more than 300,000 distinct CDR3 sequences; about 16% of them appeared once. The ten largest clones take up about 7% of the sample.

Broad study findings and their caveats: Sample size was not statistically predetermined, and group allocation was not concealed from the investigators. Most expanded thyroid clonotypes with a frequency above 0.001 also appeared in blood, which suggests that blood repertoires may reflect the immune response in the thyroid. In validation, the model predicted ophthalmopathy progression with 70.59% sensitivity and 72.22% specificity; 12 predicted patients were CT-confirmed with GO in a median of around 6 months. In cross-validation, the 13-signature model distinguished ophthalmopathy from stable hyperthyroidism with more than 85% sensitivity and about 81% specificity, while in the test set the corresponding values were roughly 80% and 75%.

This clonotype was seen repeatedly, ten times or more. There is no known antigen for this receptor. Qualities for individual bases were not recorded, and no much larger clone is one base off. Stable hyperthyroidism was defined as no progression to ophthalmopathy within 18 months of follow-up. Patients with hyperthyroidism were aged 18 to 65 years, had been newly diagnosed, and had a disease duration of less than 2 months. Patients were excluded if they had other autoimmune diseases, uncontrolled infections, pregnancy or lactation. Clinical symptoms, serum thyroxine, TRAb, thyroid ultrasound and orbital computed tomography were used for diagnosis. Ficoll-Paque density gradient centrifugation was used to isolate PBMCs from 8.5 to 10 ml of fresh peripheral blood. Total RNA was extracted using Trizol reagent, and RNA quality was checked on an Agilent 2100 Bioanalyzer. Sequencing was carried out using peripheral blood. This receptor was taken from a woman under 30 with stable Graves' hyperthyroidism. Donor details come from another sample of the same person, matched by shared clones.

The CDR3 sequence is CSAPGGGETQYF. The base sequence is TGCAGTGCTCCGGGAGGAGGAGAGACCCAGTACTTC. Recombination joined TRBV29-1 with TRBJ2-5; 7 central bases correspond to TRBD2. Including cysteine and phenylalanine, the CDR3 has 12 amino acids. The CDR3 DNA has 36 bases and is translated from base 1. CDR1 and CDR2 are drawn from the germline V gene: SQVTM, ANQGSEA.